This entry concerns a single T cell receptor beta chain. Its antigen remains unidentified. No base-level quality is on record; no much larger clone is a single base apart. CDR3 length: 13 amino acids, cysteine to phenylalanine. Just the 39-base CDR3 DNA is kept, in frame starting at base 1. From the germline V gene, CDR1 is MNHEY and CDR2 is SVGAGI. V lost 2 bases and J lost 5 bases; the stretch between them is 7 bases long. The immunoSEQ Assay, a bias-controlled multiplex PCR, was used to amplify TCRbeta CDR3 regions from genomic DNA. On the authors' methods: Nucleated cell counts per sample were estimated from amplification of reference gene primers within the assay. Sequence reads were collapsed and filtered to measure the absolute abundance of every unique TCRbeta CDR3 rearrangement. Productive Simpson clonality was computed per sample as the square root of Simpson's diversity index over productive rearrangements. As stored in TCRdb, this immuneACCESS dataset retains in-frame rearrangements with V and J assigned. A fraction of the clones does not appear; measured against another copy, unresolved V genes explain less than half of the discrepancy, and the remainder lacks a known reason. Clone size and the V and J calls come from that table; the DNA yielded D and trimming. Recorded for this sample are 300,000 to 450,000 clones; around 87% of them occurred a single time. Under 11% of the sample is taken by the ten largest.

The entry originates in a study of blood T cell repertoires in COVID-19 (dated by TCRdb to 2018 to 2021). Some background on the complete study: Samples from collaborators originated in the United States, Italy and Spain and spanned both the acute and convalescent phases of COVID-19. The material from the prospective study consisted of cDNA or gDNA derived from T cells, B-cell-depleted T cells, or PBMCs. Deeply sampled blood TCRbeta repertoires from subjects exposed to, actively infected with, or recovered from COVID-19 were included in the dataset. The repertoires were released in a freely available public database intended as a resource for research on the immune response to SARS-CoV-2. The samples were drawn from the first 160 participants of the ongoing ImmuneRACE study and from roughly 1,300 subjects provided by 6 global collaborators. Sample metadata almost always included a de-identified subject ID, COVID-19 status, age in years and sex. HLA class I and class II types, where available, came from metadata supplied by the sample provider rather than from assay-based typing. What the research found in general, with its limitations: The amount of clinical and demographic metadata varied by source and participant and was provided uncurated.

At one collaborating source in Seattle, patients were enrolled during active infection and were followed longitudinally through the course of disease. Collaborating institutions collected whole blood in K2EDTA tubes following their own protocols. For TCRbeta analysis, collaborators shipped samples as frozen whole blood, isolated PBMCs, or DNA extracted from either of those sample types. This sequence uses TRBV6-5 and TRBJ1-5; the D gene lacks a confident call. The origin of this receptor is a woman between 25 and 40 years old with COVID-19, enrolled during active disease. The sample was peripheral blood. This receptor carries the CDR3 CASSYAEDQPQHF. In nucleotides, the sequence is TGTGCCAGCAGTTACGCCGAGGATCAGCCCCAGCATTTT.